The clone carrying this T cell receptor (beta chain) is large within its sample. The entry originates in a study of metastatic and nonmetastatic thyroid tumors. Thyroid surgery was preceded by no treatment in any patient. Germline V gene lookup returns CDR1 SGHRS and CDR2 YFSETQ. Trimming took 0 bases from V and 5 from J; bases not matched to a gene: 5. The CDR3 extends over 16 amino acids. MiXCR reprocessed the PCR reads for TCRdb. The table includes some 3,100 clones, about 25% detected once. Sequencing input: tumor tissue. The clonotype comes from a female donor with papillary thyroid cancer or a benign thyroid nodule (not recorded which). Some clones in this sample may be carry-over from other donors' samples. The chain recombines TRBV5-1 with TRBJ2-3; TRBD2 matches 11 bases. CDR3 in DNA: TGCGCCAGCAGCTTGGCCTATAGCGGGAGGGTAGATACGCAGTATTTT. Amino acids: CASSLAYSGRVDTQYF.